Presented here are 16 T cell receptor beta chains from one specimen sequenced in a study of T cells in Graves' hyperthyroidism and ophthalmopathy. Amplified TCR beta CDR3 regions derived from RNA transcripts. Using the HTBI primer set, a first-round RT-PCR was run on the TCR CDR3. Via MiXCR, TCRdb re-called the multiplex PCR reads, giving one row per CDR3 protein. The data contain more than 450,000 distinct CDR3 sequences, 15% to 20% of them seen just once; the ten biggest clones take up 40% to 50%. The sample consisted of blood. These TCRs come from a middle-aged man with Graves' ophthalmopathy.

The rearrangement uses TRBV7-8 and TRBJ2-3; 11 bases are shared with TRBD2. The CDR3 spans 16 residues. Germline CDR1 SGHVS, CDR2 FQNEAQ. V shed 1 base and J 5 bases; nucleotides not matched to a gene: 5. For the CDR3, the DNA is TGTGCCAGCAGCTTAGGGGAGCTAGCGGGAGGAGATACGCAGTATTTT. The encoded protein is CASSLGELAGGDTQYF. Using reference TRBV7-8 and TRBJ2-3 for the parts outside the CDR3, the full variable domain is GAGVSQSPRYKVAKRGQDVALRCDPISGHVSLFWYQQALGQGPEFLTYFQNEAQLDKSGLPSDRFFAERPEGSVSTLKIQRTQQEDSAVYLCASSLGELAGGDTQYFGPGTRLTVL.

V and J are TRBV24-1 and TRBJ2-2, with D perhaps TRBD2 (5 bases). The ends were cut back, 7 bases at V and 5 bases at J, with 13 bases in the middle. CDR3 size: 14 residues. CDR1 is KGHDR, CDR2 SFDVKD, per germline. This CDR3 is CATSRGTGTGELFF. In DNA, the CDR3 is TGTGCCACCAGCCGGGGTACGGGGACCGGGGAGCTGTTTTTT.

V is TRBV12-5 and J is TRBJ2-1; TRBD2 agrees at 8 bases. Germline values: CDR1 LGHNT, CDR2 FRNRAP. CDR3 size: 17 residues. Trimming at V came to 5 bases and at J to 0 bases, leaving 9 bases not matched to a gene. CDR3 coding DNA: TGTGCTAGTGGTATACTAATAGCGGGACACTCCTACAATGAGCAGTTCTTC. Encoded protein: CASGILIAGHSYNEQFF.

This clonotype appeared a few times. The CDR3 DNA sequence: TGCAGCGTTGCGGTGGACAGCGTTAACTCTGGGGCCAACGTCCTGACTTTC. As protein: CSVAVDSVNSGANVLTF. The chain recombines TRBV29-1 with TRBJ2-6, with a weak D call TRBD1 (6 bases). Germline V gene sequence: CDR1 SQVTM, CDR2 ANQGSEA. The CDR3 runs to 17 residues. V gave up 4 bases and J gave up 0 bases, with 16 bases separating them.

The chain carries TRBV24-1 and TRBJ1-4, with 8 bases that match TRBD1. Germline CDR1 and CDR2: KGHDR and SFDVKD. Trimming took 7 bases from V and 2 from J; bases not matched to a gene: 8. This CDR3 comprises 16 residues. In DNA form, the CDR3 reads TGTGCCACCAGGGTCGACAGGGGAGCTACTAATGAAAAACTGTTTTTT. Its translation is CATRVDRGATNEKLFF.

The chain carries TRBV18 and TRBJ1-4; D perhaps matches TRBD1 (5 bases). The CDR3 totals 16 residues. Germline V gene lookup returns CDR1 KGHSH and CDR2 LQKENI. Trimming stripped 5 bases from V and 2 bases from J, with 15 bases between. CDR3 sequence (DNA): TGTGCCAGCTCATCGCAACAGGTCCGCACTAATGAAAAACTGTTTTTT. This codes for CASSSQQVRTNEKLFF. Full variable domain (outside the CDR3, taken from reference TRBV18 and TRBJ1-4): NAGVMQNPRHLVRRRGQEARLRCSPMKGHSHVYWYRQLPEEGLKFMVYLQKENIIDESGMPKERFSAEFPKEGPSILRIQQVVRGDSAAYFCASSSQQVRTNEKLFFGSGTQLSVL.

This clonotype was found many times. J is TRBJ1-2 and V is TRBV5-1, with D possibly matching TRBD1 (5 bases). This CDR3 has 15 residues. The V gene lost 0 bases and the J gene lost 3 bases, with 12 bases spanning the gap. Germline CDR1 SGHRS, CDR2 YFSETQ. The CDR3 region is CASSLAGAVDYGYTF. The CDR3 nucleotides read TGCGCCAGCAGCTTGGCCGGGGCCGTCGACTATGGCTACACCTTC.

This clonotype appeared many times. The gene calls are TRBV7-2 and TRBJ2-1; D ambiguous. V was clipped by 3 bases and J by 0 bases, with 9 bases between them. CDR1 and CDR2 (germline): SGHTA, FQGNSA. The CDR3 has 15 residues. CDR3 DNA sequence: TGTGCCAGCAGCTTTGAGTCCAACTCCTACAATGAGCAGTTCTTC. The encoded protein is CASSFESNSYNEQFF.

The CDR3 DNA is TGTGCCAGCAGAACTTGGACTAGCGGGGGCGGGGAGCTGTTTTTT. This encodes CASRTWTSGGGELFF. The chain has TRBV6-1 and TRBJ2-2, with TRBD2 matching over 13 bases. Per germline, CDR1 MNHNS and CDR2 SASEGT. Trimming at V came to 6 bases and at J to 7 bases, leaving 5 bases not matched to a gene. The length of the CDR3 is 15 residues.

This clonotype appeared a few times. V gene TRBV9 combines with J gene TRBJ2-3, with D hard to call. With 3 bases removed from V and 7 bases from J, the gap between germline ends came to 9 bases. The CDR3 contains 12 residues. From germline, CDR1 is SGDLS and CDR2 YYNGEE. In nucleotides, the CDR3 is TGTGCCAGCAGCGCGGAAGGGCATACGCAGTATTTT. It yields the protein CASSAEGHTQYF.

This clonotype has more than one count but fewer than ten. The rearrangement links TRBV3-1 to TRBJ2-2; D is unclear. Per the germline V gene, CDR1 is LGHDT and CDR2 is YNNKEL (reference sequence). Trimming pared 0 bases from V and 7 bases from J, leaving 15 bases between. The CDR3 has 16 residues. CDR3 in DNA: TGTGCCAGCAGCCAAGAAATCCCTCGAGGCGGCGGGGAGCTGTTTTTT. It translates to CASSQEIPRGGGELFF.

V and J are TRBV9 and TRBJ2-5; D assignment may be TRBD1 or TRBD2 (5 bases each). Germline CDR1 and CDR2: SGDLS and YYNGEE. The CDR3 spans 15 residues. V was shortened by 4 bases and J by 4 bases, with 17 bases between the two germline ends. The CDR3 nucleotides are TGTGCCAGCAGCCCCGAGGGGACCCCAGGAGAGACCCAGTACTTC. This codes for CASSPEGTPGETQYF.

This clonotype was observed many times. V and J are TRBV11-2 and TRBJ2-1; 11 nucleotides align to TRBD2. Looked up from germline, CDR1 is SGHAT and CDR2 is FQNNGV. Germline trimming cut 5 bases from V and 0 bases from J; bases unmatched to any gene: 6. This CDR3 spans 17 amino acids. The CDR3 spells CASSPTSGVSSYNEQFF. The CDR3 DNA sequence: TGTGCCAGCAGCCCGACTAGCGGGGTCTCCTCCTACAATGAGCAGTTCTTC.

This chain uses TRBV29-1 with TRBJ2-1; D unclear. The J call is doubtful: the DNA matches TRBJ2-7 better. There are 13 residues in the CDR3. Germline V CDR1 and CDR2: SQVTM, ANQGSEA. CDR3 region: CSVVISSDFEQYF. The CDR3 DNA reads as TGCAGCGTTGTAATTAGCTCCGACTTTGAGCAGTACTTC.

This clonotype was counted only a few times. The gene calls are TRBV14 and TRBJ2-7, with 7 bases fitting TRBD1. The CDR3 runs 13 residues. Germline CDR1 SGHDN, CDR2 FVKESK. V lost 4 bases to trimming and J lost 3 bases; unmatched junction nucleotides: 3. The CDR3 loop reads CASSPTGIYEQYF. The CDR3, as DNA: TGTGCCAGCAGCCCGACAGGGATCTACGAGCAGTACTTC.

The chain couples TRBV4-3 to TRBJ2-7; 9 bases line up with TRBD1. The CDR3 covers 13 residues. V lost 4 bases and J lost 6; bases outside the gene matches: 4. In germline, CDR1 is LGHNA, CDR2 YSLEER. CDR3 in DNA: TGCGCCAGCAGCCGAAACAGGGGGCTCGAGCAGTACTTC. Its translation: CASSRNRGLEQYF.